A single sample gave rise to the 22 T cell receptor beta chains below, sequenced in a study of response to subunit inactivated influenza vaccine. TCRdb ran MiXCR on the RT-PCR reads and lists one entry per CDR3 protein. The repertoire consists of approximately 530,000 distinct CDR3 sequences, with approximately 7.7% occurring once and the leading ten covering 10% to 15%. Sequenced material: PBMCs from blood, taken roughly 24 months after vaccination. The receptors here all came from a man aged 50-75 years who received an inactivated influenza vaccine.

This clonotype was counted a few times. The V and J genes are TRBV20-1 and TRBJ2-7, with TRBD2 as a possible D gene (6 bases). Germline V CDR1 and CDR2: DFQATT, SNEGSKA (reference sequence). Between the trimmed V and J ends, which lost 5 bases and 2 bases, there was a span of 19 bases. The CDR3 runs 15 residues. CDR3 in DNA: TGCAGTGCTGCCCCTCGAGAGCGGGTGACCTACGAGCAGTACTTC. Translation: CSAAPRERVTYEQYF.

CDR3 region: CASSQSQQQFF. The CDR3 region has the DNA TGTGCCAGCAGCCAAAGCCAGCAGCAGTTCTTC. V is TRBV3-1 and J is TRBJ2-1; D remains unclear. The germline V and J ends were trimmed by 2 bases and 11 bases, with 7 bases remaining between them. Germline V gives CDR1 LGHDT, CDR2 YNNKEL (reference sequence). This CDR3 is built from 11 residues.

CDR3 protein: CSARGPTGSGANVLTF. The CDR3 DNA reads as TGCAGTGCTAGAGGCCCGACAGGCTCTGGGGCCAACGTCCTGACTTTC. The chain couples TRBV20-1 to TRBJ2-6, with TRBD1 as a possible D gene (6 bases). V was shortened by 1 base and J by 0 bases, with 10 bases between the two germline ends. Germline V gives CDR1 DFQATT, CDR2 SNEGSKA (reference sequence). CDR3 length equals 16 residues.

The CDR3 region is CASGTGTSYEQYF. CDR3 DNA sequence: TGTGCCTCCGGGACAGGGACTTCCTACGAGCAGTACTTC. This chain uses TRBV6-6 with TRBJ2-7, with 9 nucleotides matching TRBD1. CDR1 MNHNY and CDR2 SVGAGI come from the germline V gene (reference sequence). V shed 11 bases, J shed 1 base, and the junction held 6 bases outside the gene matches. The CDR3 has 13 amino acids.

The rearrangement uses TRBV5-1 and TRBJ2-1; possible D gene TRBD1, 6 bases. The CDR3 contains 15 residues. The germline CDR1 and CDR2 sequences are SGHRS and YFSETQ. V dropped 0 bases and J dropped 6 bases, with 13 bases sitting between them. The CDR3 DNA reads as TGCGCCAGCAGCTTGGACAGGGCCTACCGCAATGAGCAGTTCTTC. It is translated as CASSLDRAYRNEQFF.

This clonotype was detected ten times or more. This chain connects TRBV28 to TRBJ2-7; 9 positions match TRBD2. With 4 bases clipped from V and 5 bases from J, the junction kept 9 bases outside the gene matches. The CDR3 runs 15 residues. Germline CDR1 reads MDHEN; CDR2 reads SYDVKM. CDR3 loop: CASSSYSGRPDEQYF. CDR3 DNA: TGTGCCAGCAGTTCTTATAGCGGGAGACCCGACGAGCAGTACTTC.

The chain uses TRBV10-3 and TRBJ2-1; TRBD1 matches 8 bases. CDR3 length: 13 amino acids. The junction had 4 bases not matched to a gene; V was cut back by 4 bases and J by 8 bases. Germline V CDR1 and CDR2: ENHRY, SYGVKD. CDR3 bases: TGTGCCATCAGTGCCGGACAGGGCGATGAGCAGTTCTTC. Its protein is CAISAGQGDEQFF.

Here the CDR3 reads CASSLGRRLINEQFF. The CDR3 DNA follows: TGTGCCAGCAGCTTAGGGCGGCGGTTGATAAATGAGCAGTTCTTC. This sequence joins TRBV7-2 and TRBJ2-1; D is undetermined. The length of the CDR3 is 15 residues. Trimming removed 1 base at V and 7 bases at J, with 14 bases between. Germline lookup yields CDR1 SGHTA and CDR2 FQGNSA.

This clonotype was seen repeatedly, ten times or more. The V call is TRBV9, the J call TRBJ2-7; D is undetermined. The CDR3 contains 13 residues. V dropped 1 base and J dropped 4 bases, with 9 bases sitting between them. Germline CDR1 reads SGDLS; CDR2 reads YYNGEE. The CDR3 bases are TGTGCCAGCAGCGTAATACCCGGGTACGAGCAGTACTTC. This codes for CASSVIPGYEQYF.

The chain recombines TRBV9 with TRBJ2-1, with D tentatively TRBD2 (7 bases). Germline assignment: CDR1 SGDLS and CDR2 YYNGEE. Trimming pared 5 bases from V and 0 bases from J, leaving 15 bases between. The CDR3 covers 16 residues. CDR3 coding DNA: TGTGCCAGCAGACCGGGTGGGGGGGCCTCCTACAATGAGCAGTTCTTC. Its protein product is CASRPGGGASYNEQFF.

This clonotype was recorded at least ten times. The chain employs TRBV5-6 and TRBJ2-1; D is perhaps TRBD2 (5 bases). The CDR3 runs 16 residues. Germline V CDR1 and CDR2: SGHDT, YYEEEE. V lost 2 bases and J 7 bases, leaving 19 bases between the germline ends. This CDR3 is CASSLNGGRTWNEQFF. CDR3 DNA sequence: TGTGCCAGCAGCTTAAACGGCGGGCGCACTTGGAATGAGCAGTTCTTC.

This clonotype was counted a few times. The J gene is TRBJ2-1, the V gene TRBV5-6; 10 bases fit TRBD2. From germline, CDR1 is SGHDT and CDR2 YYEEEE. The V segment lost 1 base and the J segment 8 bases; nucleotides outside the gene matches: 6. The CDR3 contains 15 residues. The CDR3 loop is CASSLRRLAGDEQFF. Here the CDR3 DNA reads TGTGCCAGCAGCTTGCGCCGACTAGCGGGTGATGAGCAGTTCTTC. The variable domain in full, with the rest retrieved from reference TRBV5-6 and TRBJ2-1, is DAGVTQSPTHLIKTRGQQVTLRCSPKSGHDTVSWYQQALGQGPQFIFQYYEEEERQRGNFPDRFSGHQFPNYSSELNVNALLLGDSALYLCASSLRRLAGDEQFFGPGTRLTVL.

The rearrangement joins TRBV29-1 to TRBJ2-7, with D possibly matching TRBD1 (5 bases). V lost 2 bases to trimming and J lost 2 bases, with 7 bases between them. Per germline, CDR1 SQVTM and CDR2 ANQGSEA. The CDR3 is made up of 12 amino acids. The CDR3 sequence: CSVEQGPYEQYF. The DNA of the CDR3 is TGCAGCGTTGAACAGGGCCCCTACGAGCAGTACTTC.

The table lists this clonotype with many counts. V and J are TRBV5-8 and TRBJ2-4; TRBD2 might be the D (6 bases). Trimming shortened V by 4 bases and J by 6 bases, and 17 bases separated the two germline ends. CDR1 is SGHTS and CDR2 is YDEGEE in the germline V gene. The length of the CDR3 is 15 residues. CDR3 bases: TGTGCCAGCAGCCCCGTGCGACTAGTAAGAAACATTCAGTACTTC. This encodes CASSPVRLVRNIQYF.

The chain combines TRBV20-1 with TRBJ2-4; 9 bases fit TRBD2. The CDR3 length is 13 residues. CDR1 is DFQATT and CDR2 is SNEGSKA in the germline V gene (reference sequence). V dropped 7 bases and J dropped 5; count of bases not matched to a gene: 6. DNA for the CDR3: TGCAGTGTAGTAACTAGCGGGCAAAACATTCAGTACTTC. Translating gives CSVVTSGQNIQYF.

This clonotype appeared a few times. The CDR3 is CASSYNRGYRIGELFF. CDR3 coding DNA: TGTGCCAGCAGTTACAACAGGGGGTATAGGATCGGGGAGCTGTTTTTT. The chain uses TRBV6-5 and TRBJ2-2, with 8 positions matching TRBD1. Per the germline V gene, CDR1 is MNHEY and CDR2 is SVGAGI. CDR3 length: 16 residues. V shed 2 bases, J shed 7 bases, and the junction held 9 bases outside the gene matches.

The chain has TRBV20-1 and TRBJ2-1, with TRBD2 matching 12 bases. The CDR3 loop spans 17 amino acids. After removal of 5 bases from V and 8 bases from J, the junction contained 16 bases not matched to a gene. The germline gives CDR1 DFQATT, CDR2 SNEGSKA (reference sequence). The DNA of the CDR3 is TGCAGTGCTCACAACGCCGAACTAGCGGGAGGTCGCGATGAGCAGTTCTTC. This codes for CSAHNAELAGGRDEQFF.

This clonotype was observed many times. DNA of the CDR3: TGCAGCGTTGTGGCAGGGGGCGGAGAGACCCAGTACTTC. Protein sequence: CSVVAGGGETQYF. The chain uses TRBV29-1 and TRBJ2-5; 8 bases fit TRBD1. This CDR3 has 13 residues. Trimming took 4 bases from V and 4 from J; bases not matched to a gene: 5. The V gene's germline CDR1 is SQVTM and CDR2 ANQGSEA.

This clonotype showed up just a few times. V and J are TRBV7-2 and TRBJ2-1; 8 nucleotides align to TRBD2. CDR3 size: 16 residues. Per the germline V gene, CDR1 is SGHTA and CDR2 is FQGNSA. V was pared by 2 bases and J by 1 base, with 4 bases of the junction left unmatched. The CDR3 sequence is CASSLFTSGSYNEQFF. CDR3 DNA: TGTGCCAGCAGCTTATTTACTAGCGGTTCCTACAATGAGCAGTTCTTC.

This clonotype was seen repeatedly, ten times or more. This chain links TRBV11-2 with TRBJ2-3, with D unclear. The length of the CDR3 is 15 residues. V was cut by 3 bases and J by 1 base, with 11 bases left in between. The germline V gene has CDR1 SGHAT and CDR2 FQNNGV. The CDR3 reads CASSLFSAGTDTQYF. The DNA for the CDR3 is TGTGCCAGCAGCTTGTTTTCGGCGGGCACAGATACGCAGTATTTT.

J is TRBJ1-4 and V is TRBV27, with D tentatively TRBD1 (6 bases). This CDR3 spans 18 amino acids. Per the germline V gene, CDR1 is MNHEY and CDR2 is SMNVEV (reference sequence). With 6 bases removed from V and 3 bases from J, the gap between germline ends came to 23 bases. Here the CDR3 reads CASSLDGFGRGSNEKLFF. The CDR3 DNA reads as TGTGCCAGCAGCTTGGACGGGTTCGGGAGGGGGTCTAATGAAAAACTGTTTTTT.

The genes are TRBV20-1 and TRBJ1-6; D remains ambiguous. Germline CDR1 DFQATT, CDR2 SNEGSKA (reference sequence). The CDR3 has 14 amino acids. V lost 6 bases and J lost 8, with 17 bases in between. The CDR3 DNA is TGCAGTGCCCCCCGGGCCGACGGTGATTCACCCCTCCACTTT. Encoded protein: CSAPRADGDSPLHF.